This T cell receptor beta chain was sequenced in a study of CD8+CD57+ T cells in acquired aplastic anemia. Background on the study: The study obtained an average of around 3.4 ug of DNA from sorted CD4+ and CD8+ cells.

Germline CDR1 SGDLS, CDR2 YYNGEE. This CDR3 comprises 14 residues. V shed 10 bases and J 1 base; nucleotides not matched to a gene: 8. Before being chosen for sequencing, patients had shown CD8+CD57+ cell expansion by flow cytometry. Concerning this clonotype: As yet, its antigen is unknown.

Study observations and caveats: Common to patients and controls were roughly 30 CD8+ CDR3 sequences.

Genomic DNA, serving as template, underwent TCR beta VDJ and CDR3 profiling. TCRdb processed the reads anew with MiXCR; each CDR3 protein has one entry. There are some 120,000 distinct CDR3 sequences in the sample; 40% occur only once, and 2.6% lies in the top ten. J is TRBJ2-5 and V is TRBV9; 9 bases fit TRBD1. The sample was sorted CD4+, CD8+, or CD8+CD57+ T cells (not recorded which) from PBMCs. The clonotype was recovered from a human donor with aplastic anemia. DNA of the CDR3: TGTGCCCAACCGGGACAGGGAGCCCAAGAGACCCAGTACTTC. This translates into CAQPGQGAQETQYF.